The clone carrying this TCR beta chain was observed a handful of times. The antigen is undetermined. V lost 4 bases to trimming and J lost 3 bases; unmatched junction nucleotides: 7. Germline loops: CDR1 SQVTM, CDR2 ANQGSEA. This CDR3 is 14 amino acids long. The data belong to a study of T cells in Graves' hyperthyroidism and ophthalmopathy. On the study more broadly: Peripheral blood sampling occurred at initial diagnosis, before any treatment.

Regarding the study as a whole: Most clonotypes expanded in thyroid above 0.001 were likewise present in blood.

There were TCR beta CDR3 regions amplified from RNA transcripts. First-round RT-PCR with HTBI primers amplified the TCR CDR3 region. A single record per CDR3 protein comes from TCRdb applying MiXCR to the multiplex PCR reads. Among hundreds of thousands of distinct CDR3 sequences listed, roughly 15% were seen once. Uncontrolled infection, other autoimmune disease, pregnancy or lactation excluded patients. The rearrangement joins TRBV29-1 to TRBJ1-2, with 8 bases matching TRBD1. The origin of this receptor is a woman in her 50s with Graves' ophthalmopathy. The source material was blood. This chain's CDR3 is CSVGYRGSYYGYTF. CDR3 sequence (DNA): TGCAGCGTTGGATACAGGGGGTCTTACTATGGCTACACCTTC. The entire variable domain, with the rest obtained from reference TRBV29-1 and TRBJ1-2, is as follows: SAVISQKPSRDICQRGTSLTIQCQVDSQVTMMFWYRQQPGQSLTLIATANQGSEATYESGFVIDKFPISRPNLTFSTLTVSNMSPEDSSIYLCSVGYRGSYYGYTFGSGTRLTVV.